A single TCR beta chain is shown here with its context. Germline assignment: CDR1 MGHDK and CDR2 SYGVNS. This CDR3 contains 15 residues. The V and J ends lost 2 bases and 1 base respectively, with 9 bases between them. These data are taken from a study of blood T cell repertoires in COVID-19. Study at large: Specimens from acute and convalescent COVID-19 originated in the United States, Italy and Spain. Sources were T cells, B-cell-depleted T cells, or PBMCs; the material itself was cDNA or gDNA.

Original handling: Estimation of nucleated cell counts relied on the amplification of reference gene primers. Assay: immunoSEQ multiplex PCR; the TCRdb copy retains only in-frame clones and omits some. The V and J calls and clone size are taken from that table; D and trimming were inferred from the DNA. The sample lists over 300,000 clones, around 88% occurring once. Sequenced sample: peripheral blood. The V call is TRBV25-1, the J call TRBJ1-5, with a tentative D call TRBD1 (5 bases). The origin of this receptor is a woman between 45 and 60 years old with acute or convalescent COVID-19. The CDR3 spells CASSEGAGSNQPQHF. The CDR3 bases are TGTGCCAGCAGTGAAGGGGCAGGGAGCAATCAGCCCCAGCATTTT.